This record concerns one TCR beta chain sequence. The antigen is undetermined. Primers included in the PCR were 60 Vbeta and 13 Jbeta primers. Repertoires were generated with immunoSEQ multiplex PCR, while TCRdb's copy carries only in-frame clones and drops some. The sample gives around 150,000 clones, about 68% of which show up once; approximately 1.6% is in the top ten. The source of the sample is a study of cytomegalovirus exposure and HLA in healthy donors. Findings of the study overall: An analysis done earlier found most TCR beta V segments productive about 87% or about 30% of the time.

Germline loops: CDR1 MDHEN, CDR2 SYDVKM. The V segment lost 2 bases and the J segment 3 bases; nucleotides outside the gene matches: 6. The CDR3 totals 15 residues. The sequencing sample was made of PBMCs. The genes are TRBV28 and TRBJ2-7; 8 bases match TRBD2. The sequence was obtained from a human donor in good health. CDR3 sequence (DNA): TGTGCCAGCAGTTTAGCCTCTAGCGGGCGCTACGAGCAGTACTTC. Amino acid sequence: CASSLASSGRYEQYF.